The T cell receptor (beta chain) under discussion was sequenced for a study of T cells in Graves' hyperthyroidism and ophthalmopathy. Study results and limitations: The model forecast ophthalmopathy, anticipating it by a median 6.5 months before onset. Ophthalmopathy was distinguished from stable hyperthyroidism by 13 V-J signatures.

Concerning this clonotype itself: Its antigen is undetermined.

Using RNA transcripts as the source, TCR beta CDR3 regions were amplified. Using the HTBI primer set, a first-round RT-PCR was run on the TCR CDR3. TCRdb re-derived calls from the multiplex PCR reads in MiXCR, one entry per CDR3 protein. The sample contains approximately 98,000 distinct CDR3 sequences, roughly 39% of which appear only once. Trimming left V 0 bases short and J 3 bases short, with 3 bases between. This CDR3 has 13 amino acids. CDR1 and CDR2 (germline): ENHRY, SYGVKD. Absent ophthalmopathy progression within 18 months defined stable Graves' hyperthyroidism. Criteria for exclusion of patients were uncontrolled infection, other autoimmune disease, pregnancy or lactation.

The receptor's source is a woman in her 30s with Graves' hyperthyroidism. Sequenced: peripheral blood or thyroid tissue (not recorded which). This sequence joins TRBV10-3 and TRBJ1-3; D is unclear. CDR3 bases: TGTGCCATCAGTGAGTCGCTTGGAAACACCATATATTTT. Protein sequence: CAISESLGNTIYF.